A single sample gave rise to the 10 T cell receptor beta chains below, sequenced in a study of persistence of HIV-infected CD4 T cells. The stimulus was lysate of CMV-infected fibroblasts, 8.5 to 10 ug/mL. Memory cells lacking CD40L and CD69 with high CD45RO were sorted. The antigens these receptors bind are not known. This was the immunoSEQ version 4 assay in survey mode. Assay: immunoSEQ multiplex PCR; the TCRdb copy retains only in-frame clones and omits some. The table includes tens of thousands of clones, around four fifths detected once. This sample comprised CD4+ T cells sorted from PBMCs after approximately 20-hour stimulation, obtained from a patient who received antiretroviral therapy. The origin of the receptors is an adult woman with HIV who was CMV-seropositive.

The J gene is TRBJ1-1, the V gene TRBV18; unclear D gene. The V gene lost 3 bases and the J gene lost 0 bases, with 5 bases spanning the gap. Germline V CDR1 and CDR2: KGHSH, LQKENI. This CDR3 spans 13 amino acids. The DNA for the CDR3 is TGTGCCAGCTCACCCTCCGTGAACACTGAAGCTTTCTTT. Residues: CASSPSVNTEAFF. Looking up the rest from reference TRBV18 and TRBJ1-1 gives the full variable domain: NAGVMQNPRHLVRRRGQEARLRCSPMKGHSHVYWYRQLPEEGLKFMVYLQKENIIDESGMPKERFSAEFPKEGPSILRIQQVVRGDSAAYFCASSPSVNTEAFFGQGTRLTVV.

The chain employs TRBV6-1 and TRBJ2-1, with 7 bases matching TRBD1. Germline CDR1 is MNHNS and CDR2 is SASEGT. This CDR3 spans 15 amino acids. V lost 6 bases and J lost 4; bases outside the gene matches: 9. As DNA, the CDR3 is TGTGCCAGCAGACCCCGGACAGGTACTTACAATGAGCAGTTCTTC. It is translated as CASRPRTGTYNEQFF.

The rearrangement joins TRBV27 to TRBJ2-1, with 9 bases matching TRBD2. The junction had 9 bases not matched to a gene; V was cut back by 2 bases and J by 4 bases. CDR3 length equals 17 residues. CDR1 and CDR2 (germline): MNHEY, SMNVEV (reference sequence). CDR3 nucleotide sequence: TGTGCCAGCAGTTTAAGGGGTACGGGACTAGCATACAATGAGCAGTTCTTC. Its translation: CASSLRGTGLAYNEQFF.

This chain connects TRBV12-3 or TRBV12-4 to TRBJ1-2; no clear D. There are 12 residues in the CDR3. V dropped 3 bases and J dropped 6 bases, with 8 bases sitting between them. CDR3 residues: CASSFGTNGYTF. The CDR3 nucleotides are TGTGCCAGCAGTTTCGGAACAAATGGCTACACCTTC.

The chain couples TRBV28 to TRBJ1-1; D gene ambiguous. The germline V gene has CDR1 MDHEN and CDR2 SYDVKM. Trimming took 2 bases from V and 1 from J, leaving 11 bases between them. CDR3 size: 15 residues. CDR3 bases: TGTGCCAGCAGTTTAGGTCCGGGAAAGAACACTGAAGCTTTCTTT. Translated, it gives CASSLGPGKNTEAFF.

This chain connects TRBV7-9 to TRBJ1-4; TRBD1 matches 7 bases. V trimming: 4 bases; J trimming: 6 bases; junction bases outside the gene matches: 8. The CDR3 has 15 amino acids. The germline V gene encodes CDR1 SEHNR and CDR2 FQNEAQ (reference sequence). The CDR3 spells CASSYHRGGDEKLFF. Written as DNA, the CDR3 is TGTGCCAGCAGCTACCACAGGGGTGGGGATGAAAAACTGTTTTTT.

The chain has TRBV24-1 and TRBJ2-1; 10 bases agree with TRBD2. This CDR3 contains 15 residues. The V gene's germline CDR1 is KGHDR and CDR2 SFDVKD. J gave up 3 bases and V 2 bases, and 0 bases lay outside the gene matches. CDR3 nucleotides: TGTGCCACCAGTGATTCTAGCGGGGGCTACAATGAGCAGTTCTTC. This encodes CATSDSSGGYNEQFF.

This chain joins TRBV12-3 or TRBV12-4 and TRBJ1-2; D gene ambiguous. V was cut by 4 bases and J by 6 bases, with 12 bases left in between. The CDR3 is 13 residues long. The CDR3: CASSSAGWDGYTF. CDR3 sequence (DNA): TGTGCCAGCAGTTCGGCCGGTTGGGATGGCTACACCTTC.

In this sample, this clone turned up a few times. The chain couples TRBV4-1 to TRBJ1-5; D remains ambiguous. This CDR3 has 20 residues. Germline V gene sequence: CDR1 MGHRA, CDR2 YSYEKL. V was clipped by 0 bases and J by 0 bases, with 21 bases between them. CDR3 coding DNA: TGCGCCAGCAGCCAAGATCAATGGACCCTCAGAGGGTATAGCAATCAGCCCCAGCATTTT. It is translated as CASSQDQWTLRGYSNQPQHF.

The J gene is TRBJ2-1, the V gene TRBV10-1; maybe TRBD1 (6 bases). V was clipped by 6 bases and J by 6 bases, with 21 bases between them. CDR3 length: 16 residues. Per the germline V gene, CDR1 is WNHNN and CDR2 is SYGVQD (reference sequence). This CDR3 is CASRGATGNGGNEQFF. The CDR3 nucleotides are TGCGCCAGCAGGGGGGCCACAGGGAACGGAGGCAATGAGCAGTTCTTC.